A single sample is the source of the 15 T cell receptor beta chains below, sequenced in a study of beta chain features in type 1 diabetes. The whole isolated RNA underwent reverse transcription, so sequencing captured expressed TCRB transcripts. Measured with immunoSEQ multiplex PCR; TCRdb has only the in-frame clones, and not every one. In the table there are around 240,000 clones, over 8.5% of which are singletons. Sample: naive CD4+ T cells from blood. Source of these receptors: a woman aged 18-29 years in good health.

The V gene is TRBV18, the J gene TRBJ1-1; D is uncertain. V dropped 3 bases and J dropped 7 bases, with 12 bases sitting between them. The CDR3 has 13 amino acids. Germline CDR1 and CDR2: KGHSH and LQKENI. CDR3 protein: CASSPRGSDEAFF. CDR3 DNA: TGTGCCAGCTCACCTCGGGGTTCGGATGAAGCTTTCTTT.

The chain joins TRBV5-5 to TRBJ2-5; D remains unclear. V lost 0 bases and J lost 2, with 8 bases in between. This CDR3 is 14 amino acids long. CDR1 is SGHKS and CDR2 is YYEKEE in the germline V gene (reference sequence). In nucleotides, the CDR3 is TGTGCCAGCAGCTTGGGTCCCAGTCAAGAGACCCAGTACTTC. This codes for CASSLGPSQETQYF.

A word on this clone: One junction end disagrees with the germline gene, perhaps due to a read error. The chain links TRBV27 to TRBJ1-2; D might be TRBD1 (6 bases). This CDR3 contains 15 residues. The germline V gene has CDR1 MNHEY and CDR2 SMNVEV (reference sequence). The CDR3 DNA follows: TGTGCCAGCGGTTTGGGAAGGGGGGGCCTCTATGGCTACACCTTC. Amino acids: CASGLGRGGLYGYTF.

This clone was picked up a small number of times. V gene TRBV7-9 combines with J gene TRBJ2-1; 12 nucleotides agree with TRBD2. CDR1 and CDR2 (germline): SEHNR, FQNEAQ (reference sequence). V lost 4 bases and J lost 8; bases outside the gene matches: 6. The CDR3 covers 15 residues. The CDR3 protein is CASSSTSGRSYEQFF. DNA for the CDR3: TGTGCCAGCAGCTCCACTAGCGGGAGGTCATATGAGCAGTTCTTC.

The chain links TRBV6-5 to TRBJ2-5, with TRBD1 identical over 7 bases. Germline loops: CDR1 MNHEY, CDR2 SVGAGI. The length of the CDR3 is 13 residues. The ends lost 5 bases at V and 1 base at J; junction bases unmatched: 1. The CDR3 nucleotides are TGTGCCAGCAGTGGGACAGTCCAAGAGACCCAGTACTTC. Its translation is CASSGTVQETQYF.

V usage is TRBV30 and J usage is TRBJ1-1; 8 nucleotides match TRBD1. This CDR3 region has 13 residues. The V segment lost 8 bases and the J segment 4 bases; nucleotides outside the gene matches: 9. Germline V gene sequence: CDR1 GTSNPN, CDR2 SVGIG (reference sequence). The DNA of the CDR3 is TGTGCCGGGACCACAGGGGGTGGCACTGAAGCTTTCTTT. Its protein is CAGTTGGGTEAFF. The full variable domain, its missing parts supplied by reference TRBV30 and TRBJ1-1, is SQTIHQWPATLVQPVGSPLSLECTVEGTSNPNLYWYRQAAGRGLQLLFYSVGIGQISSEVPQNLSASRPQDRQFILSSKKLLLSDSGFYLCAGTTGGGTEAFFGQGTRLTVV.

This clone was detected only a few times. The rearrangement joins TRBV7-2 to TRBJ2-2; D remains unclear. Germline-derived CDR1 and CDR2 are SGHTA and FQGNSA. Deletions cut 1 base from V and 5 bases from J, with 5 bases between. The CDR3 runs 13 residues. Here the CDR3 DNA reads TGTGCCAGCAGCTTAGTCAGGACCGGGGAGCTGTTTTTT. It specifies CASSLVRTGELFF.

This clone was counted ten times or more. V and J are TRBV5-4 and TRBJ2-1; tentatively, D is TRBD2 (6 bases). V lost 1 base and J lost 10, with 9 bases in between. The CDR3 contains 12 residues. Germline V gene sequence: CDR1 SGHNT, CDR2 YYREEE (reference sequence). CDR3 DNA: TGTGCCAGCAGCTTGAGGGGAGGAGAGCAGTTCTTC. Protein: CASSLRGGEQFF.

This clone was seen only a few times. The chain recombines TRBV6-1 with TRBJ2-7; TRBD1 is a possible D gene (6 bases). The CDR3 loop spans 16 amino acids. Germline-derived CDR1 and CDR2 are MNHNS and SASEGT. Trimming pared 4 bases from V and 2 bases from J, leaving 18 bases between. CDR3 sequence (DNA): TGTGCCAGCAGTGGAATGATGTACAGGGTCCCCTACGAGCAGTACTTC. It codes for CASSGMMYRVPYEQYF.

The chain joins TRBV5-1 to TRBJ1-1; 9 bases map to TRBD1. Germline lookup yields CDR1 SGHRS and CDR2 YFSETQ. Trimming at V came to 4 bases and at J to 4 bases, leaving 8 bases not matched to a gene. The CDR3 consists of 15 residues. CDR3 nucleotide sequence: TGCGCCAGCAGCCCCAGACAGGGGGAGGGCACTGAAGCTTTCTTT. Translation gives CASSPRQGEGTEAFF.

In its sample, this clone was seen a few times. This chain connects TRBV7-9 to TRBJ1-1; 9 nucleotides align to TRBD1. The CDR3 sequence is 13 residues long. CDR1 and CDR2 from the germline V gene are SEHNR and FQNEAQ (reference sequence). The V gene end was trimmed by 5 bases and the J gene end by 8 bases; junction bases not matched to a gene: 6. CDR3 sequence (DNA): TGTGCCAGCAGCCACAGGGGGCAGGACGAAGCTTTCTTT. It encodes CASSHRGQDEAFF.

This chain connects TRBV9 to TRBJ2-1, with D perhaps TRBD2 (5 bases). There are 18 residues in the CDR3. Germline V gives CDR1 SGDLS, CDR2 YYNGEE. V dropped 1 base and J dropped 5 bases, with 22 bases sitting between them. The CDR3 reads CASSVTGNLGVLHNEQFF. CDR3 DNA: TGTGCCAGCAGCGTAACCGGGAACTTAGGCGTCCTCCACAATGAGCAGTTCTTC.

The V and J genes are TRBV30 and TRBJ1-1, with D unclear. The CDR3 sequence is 15 residues long. The germline V and J ends were trimmed by 0 bases and 1 base, with 12 bases remaining between them. Germline V lookup: CDR1 GTSNPN, CDR2 SVGIG (reference sequence). The CDR3 loop is CAWSVFLSPNTEAFF. The DNA for the CDR3 is TGTGCCTGGAGTGTATTCCTTAGCCCGAACACTGAAGCTTTCTTT.

The chain uses TRBV30 and TRBJ1-5; D remains unclear. CDR1 and CDR2 (germline): GTSNPN, SVGIG (reference sequence). CDR3 size: 13 residues. V was clipped by 0 bases and J by 5 bases, with 8 bases between them. DNA of the CDR3: TGTGCCTGGAGTGTTTCCCCCGATCAGCCCCAGCATTTT. This encodes CAWSVSPDQPQHF. The variable domain in full, with the rest retrieved from reference TRBV30 and TRBJ1-5, is SQTIHQWPATLVQPVGSPLSLECTVEGTSNPNLYWYRQAAGRGLQLLFYSVGIGQISSEVPQNLSASRPQDRQFILSSKKLLLSDSGFYLCAWSVSPDQPQHFGDGTRLSIL.

This clone was detected a few times. Within the sample, other DNA sequences also encode this same CDR3. The J gene is TRBJ1-1, the V gene TRBV30; D is perhaps TRBD1 (5 bases). The length of the CDR3 is 12 residues. From germline, CDR1 is GTSNPN and CDR2 SVGIG (reference sequence). V was pared by 1 base and J by 3 bases, with 6 bases between. The CDR3 protein is CAWSGGDTEAFF. The CDR3 DNA is TGTGCCTGGAGTGGGGGGGACACTGAAGCTTTCTTT.